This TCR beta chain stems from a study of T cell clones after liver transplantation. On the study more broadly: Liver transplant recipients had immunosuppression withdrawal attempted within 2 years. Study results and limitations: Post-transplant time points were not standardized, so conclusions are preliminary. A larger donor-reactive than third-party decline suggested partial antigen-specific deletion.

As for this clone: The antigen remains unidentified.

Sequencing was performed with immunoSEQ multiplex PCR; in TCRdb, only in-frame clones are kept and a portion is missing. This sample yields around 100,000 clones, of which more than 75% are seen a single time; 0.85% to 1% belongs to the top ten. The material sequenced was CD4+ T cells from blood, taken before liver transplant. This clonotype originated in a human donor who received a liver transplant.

The CDR3 loop is CASSATGDFYNEQFF. The DNA of the CDR3 is TGTGCCAGCAGCGCTACAGGAGATTTCTACAATGAGCAGTTCTTC. The chain uses TRBV14 and TRBJ2-1; weak D call: TRBD1 (5 bases). CDR1 and CDR2 (germline): SGHDN, FVKESK. Trimming cost V 5 bases and J 3 bases, with 14 bases left between them. There are 15 residues in the CDR3.